The entry below describes one T cell receptor (beta chain). No antigen is known for it. These data belong to a study of T-cell memory formation after mild COVID-19. Overall study results and limits: CD8+ contracting clones occupied EMRA, while CD4+ ones occupied mainly CM and EM. Contracting clones, day 15 to 85, had balanced CD4/CD8, and later expanders favored CD4+. Pre-infection memory held some responding clones, suggesting pre-existing cross-reactive T cells responded.

TCRdb recomputed calls from the 5' RACE reads with MiXCR, one row per CDR3 protein. Here the sample spans some 210,000 distinct CDR3 sequences, around 19% being singletons. CDR1 is SGHRS and CDR2 is YFSETQ in the germline V gene. The V and J ends lost 7 bases and 1 base respectively, with 8 bases between them. The CDR3 runs to 13 residues. The chain employs TRBV5-1 and TRBJ2-2; D is unclear. The sequence was collected from an adult woman who had mild COVID-19 (a few samples of this study predate the infection). Cell type and time point are not known. Sequenced material: PBMCs or a T cell subset sorted from them (not recorded which). The DNA for the CDR3 is TGCGCCAGCCAGCCCTGGAACACCGGGGAGCTGTTTTTT. Translated, it gives CASQPWNTGELFF.